This T cell receptor (beta chain) was identified during a study of T-cell reconstitution after alpha-beta-depleted transplantation in children (dated by TCRdb to about 2016). Describing the broader study: Using TCR repertoire profiling, the study followed T-cell immune reconstitution in a quantitative way in children after TCRalphabeta/CD19-depleted allogeneic hematopoietic cell transplantation.

Based on the germline V gene (reference sequence), the CDR1 and CDR2 sequences are MNHEY and SMNVEV. Its CDR3 holds 13 amino acids, cysteine through phenylalanine. The CDR3 DNA has 39 bases and is translated from base 1. For this chain, trimming is 6 bases at the V end and 7 bases at the J end, and the number of junction bases without a gene match is 5. This clonotype has just a few counts. It has no known antigen specificity. No per-base quality is available; no much larger clone lies one base away. Library method: PCR. Instrument on record: Illumina HiSeq 2500. TCR libraries were prepared with molecular barcoding, using unique molecular identifiers to normalize TCRbeta repertoire quantification. The public sequencing data were trimmed at Q25 with fastp and processed into clonotypes with MiXCR by TCRdb, which kept only in-frame beta chains. One record per CDR3 amino acid sequence lists the most common genes and DNA. The sample includes 300,000 to 400,000 distinct CDR3 sequences, with about an eighth observed a single time. The ten largest make up 3.5% to 4.5% of the sample.

The chain uses TRBV27 and TRBJ2-1, and TRBD1 aligns with 8 junction nucleotides. The sequences come from PBMCs, collected from the stem cell graft. The clonotype comes from a human donor who donated a stem cell graft to a child with Fanconi anemia. The CDR3 reads as follows: CASSPRQGNEQFF. The DNA reads as follows: TGTGCCAGCAGCCCGAGACAGGGGAATGAGCAGTTCTTC.